One sample yielded the 18 T cell receptor beta chains listed below, sequenced in a study of cytomegalovirus exposure and HLA in healthy donors. The PCR used 60 Vbeta and 13 Jbeta primers. Clones were sequenced by immunoSEQ multiplex PCR, and TCRdb holds only the in-frame ones, with some missing. The sample holds some 200,000 clones, roughly 82% seen once. What was sequenced was PBMCs. These receptors were collected from a woman in her forties or fifties in good health and CMV-seropositive.

J is TRBJ1-6 and V is TRBV2; D might be TRBD1 (6 bases). The CDR3 consists of 13 residues. CDR1 is SNHLY and CDR2 is FYNNEI in the germline V gene. The V end lost 3 bases, the J end lost 8 bases, and 8 bases lay between the germline ends. CDR3 region: CASSDRGDSPLHF. The CDR3 region has the DNA TGTGCCAGCAGTGACAGGGGAGATTCACCCCTCCACTTT.

The chain has TRBV10-1 and TRBJ1-3; D gene ambiguous. V lost 9 bases and J 2 bases, leaving 17 bases between the germline ends. The CDR3 has 15 amino acids. Germline CDR1 reads WNHNN; CDR2 reads SYGVQD (reference sequence). CDR3 nucleotides: TGCGCCAGAAAACGACCGGGTCGAGCTGGAAACACCATATATTTT. Protein sequence: CARKRPGRAGNTIYF.

This chain joins TRBV4-3 and TRBJ1-2; TRBD1 agrees at 7 bases. The germline gives CDR1 LGHNA, CDR2 YSLEER. With V trimmed by 0 bases and J by 7 bases, 11 bases remained unmatched. There are 16 residues in the CDR3. The CDR3: CASSQDLVQGSGGYTF. The CDR3 DNA reads as TGCGCCAGCAGCCAAGATTTGGTACAGGGGAGCGGTGGCTACACCTTC.

The chain is built from TRBV6-5 and TRBJ2-6; TRBD2 is a possible D gene (5 bases). V lost 7 bases to trimming and J lost 4 bases, with 14 bases between them. The length of the CDR3 is 15 residues. Germline V gene sequence: CDR1 MNHEY, CDR2 SVGAGI. Here the CDR3 reads CASNPRGAGANVLTF. The CDR3 region has the DNA TGTGCCAGCAATCCACGGGGAGCCGGGGCCAACGTCCTGACTTTC.

J is TRBJ1-1 and V is TRBV5-4; TRBD1 is a possible D gene (6 bases). Germline V CDR1 and CDR2: SGHNT, YYREEE (reference sequence). V was pared by 4 bases and J by 3 bases, with 16 bases between. The length of the CDR3 is 15 residues. This CDR3 is CASSQGGGRDTEAFF. The CDR3 bases are TGTGCCAGCAGCCAAGGCGGGGGGCGAGACACTGAAGCTTTCTTT.

This chain uses TRBV4-2 with TRBJ2-7; D gene unclear. The CDR3 runs to 16 residues. V lost 1 base and J lost 1, with 14 bases in between. CDR1 and CDR2 (germline): LGHNA, YNFKEQ. Here the CDR3 DNA reads TGTGCCAGCAGCCAAGGAGATGGTCTACTATCCTACGAGCAGTACTTC. Its translation: CASSQGDGLLSYEQYF.

The chain employs TRBV5-8 and TRBJ2-3; D gene unclear. This CDR3 contains 15 residues. V gave up 0 bases and J gave up 0 bases, with 8 bases separating them. Germline values: CDR1 SGHTS, CDR2 YDEGEE. This CDR3 reads CASSLGQVSTDTQYF. The CDR3, as DNA: TGTGCCAGCAGCTTGGGACAAGTGAGCACAGATACGCAGTATTTT.

This clone was seen only a few times. The CDR3 nucleotides read TGCACCAGCAGCCAATCAGTAGAGACCCAGTACTTC. Amino acid sequence: CTSSQSVETQYF. The rearrangement uses TRBV1 and TRBJ2-5; the D call of TRBD1 is as the table states it, not checked on the DNA. TRBV1 is recorded as a pseudogene. CDR3 length equals 12 residues.

V is TRBV2 and J is TRBJ2-2; TRBD2 agrees at 9 bases. Per the germline V gene, CDR1 is SNHLY and CDR2 is FYNNEI. The CDR3 loop spans 15 amino acids. V lost 5 bases and J lost 7; bases outside the gene matches: 8. The CDR3 is CASSLGGGANGELFF. CDR3 nucleotides: TGTGCCAGCAGTCTGGGCGGGGGGGCAAACGGGGAGCTGTTTTTT.

This clone showed up just once. The genes are TRBV28 and TRBJ1-5, with 8 positions matching TRBD1. The V gene end was trimmed by 7 bases and the J gene end by 2 bases; junction bases not matched to a gene: 7. The CDR3 is made up of 15 amino acids. The germline V gene has CDR1 MDHEN and CDR2 SYDVKM. The CDR3 bases are TGTGCCAGCACCCCCGGACAGGGCCGCAATCAGCCCCAGCATTTT. Translated: CASTPGQGRNQPQHF. Drawing the rest from reference TRBV28 and TRBJ1-5, the complete variable domain is DVKVTQSSRYLVKRTGEKVFLECVQDMDHENMFWYRQDPGLGLRLIYFSYDVKMKEKGDIPEGYSVSREKKERFSLILESASTNQTSMYLCASTPGQGRNQPQHFGDGTRLSIL.

This clone was recorded only once. The chain recombines TRBV6-6 with TRBJ1-2; 10 positions match TRBD1. The CDR3 runs to 13 residues. Germline CDR1 and CDR2: MNHNY and SVGAGI (reference sequence). Unmatched junction bases numbered 4, after V lost 7 bases and J lost 5 bases. CDR3 bases: TGTGCCAGCACCAGGACAGGGGGATATGGCTACACCTTC. It is translated as CASTRTGGYGYTF.

A single count supports this clone. The rearrangement uses TRBV27 and TRBJ1-6, with TRBD1 matching 7 bases. Trimming removed 5 bases from V and 4 bases from J; junction bases left unmatched: 5. The CDR3 spans 15 residues. CDR1 MNHEY and CDR2 SMNVEV come from the germline V gene (reference sequence). The CDR3, as DNA: TGTGCCAGCAGTGTACAGGGGCCGTATAATTCACCCCTCCACTTT. It is translated as CASSVQGPYNSPLHF.

The gene calls are TRBV27 and TRBJ2-6; 9 positions agree with TRBD1. V lost 6 bases to trimming and J lost 1 base; unmatched junction nucleotides: 10. Germline assignment: CDR1 MNHEY and CDR2 SMNVEV (reference sequence). CDR3 length: 18 residues. CDR3 bases: TGTGCCAGCAGCATCACCGGGACAGGGAGTTCTGGGGCCAACGTCCTGACTTTC. This translates into CASSITGTGSSGANVLTF.

The V call is TRBV19, the J call TRBJ2-7, with D tentatively TRBD1 (6 bases). The CDR3 extends over 14 amino acids. The germline V gene encodes CDR1 LNHDA and CDR2 SQIVND (reference sequence). Trimming cost V 3 bases and J 6 bases, with 15 bases left between them. The CDR3 sequence is CASSIGQGSGEQYF. The CDR3 nucleotides read TGTGCCAGTAGTATCGGGCAGGGGTCTGGCGAGCAGTACTTC.

This chain connects TRBV10-3 to TRBJ2-2; TRBD1 aligns across 8 bases. V dropped 3 bases and J dropped 6; count of bases not matched to a gene: 9. The CDR3 has 16 residues. Germline V gene lookup returns CDR1 ENHRY and CDR2 SYGVKD. The CDR3 sequence is CAISDKDRDLSGELFF. The CDR3 DNA reads TGTGCCATCAGTGATAAGGACAGGGACTTGTCCGGGGAGCTGTTTTTT.

The rearrangement links TRBV5-5 to TRBJ1-1; no reliable D call. The CDR3 extends over 17 amino acids. Between the trimmed V and J ends, which lost 4 bases and 1 base, there was a span of 20 bases. The germline CDR1 and CDR2 sequences are SGHKS and YYEKEE (reference sequence). The CDR3 sequence is CASSPGSGSTPNTEAFF. CDR3 nucleotide sequence: TGTGCCAGCAGCCCCGGGTCGGGGTCCACCCCGAACACTGAAGCTTTCTTT.

Regarding this clone: The same CDR3 is also encoded by other DNA sequences in this sample. The chain employs TRBV18 and TRBJ2-7; 9 nucleotides agree with TRBD1. CDR1 and CDR2 (germline): KGHSH, LQKENI. The ends lost 2 bases at V and 2 bases at J; junction bases unmatched: 1. The CDR3 totals 14 residues. The CDR3 DNA sequence: TGTGCCAGCTCACCAGGGACAGGGCCCTACGAGCAGTACTTC. This sequence encodes CASSPGTGPYEQYF.

The gene calls are TRBV6-1 and TRBJ1-2; 7 positions agree with TRBD1. Germline CDR1 is MNHNS and CDR2 is SASEGT. The V segment lost 7 bases and the J segment 4 bases; nucleotides outside the gene matches: 12. This CDR3 is 15 amino acids long. The CDR3 spells CASTPSTGILYGYTF. The CDR3 bases are TGTGCCAGCACCCCCTCGACAGGGATCCTCTATGGCTACACCTTC.